This entry describes one T cell receptor (beta chain). This record comes from a study of T cell responses to AZD1222 COVID-19 vaccine. Germline lookup yields CDR1 MNHNY and CDR2 SVGAGI (reference sequence). The CDR3 sequence is 13 residues long. V shed 6 bases and J 3 bases; nucleotides not matched to a gene: 2. Only in-frame clones appear in the TCRdb table, and some are missing; sequencing was by immunoSEQ multiplex PCR. Of about 130,000 clones in the sample, 80% to 90% were seen once. The specimen comprised peripheral blood, sampled on day 0 of AZD1222 vaccination. The J gene is TRBJ2-7, the V gene TRBV6-6; TRBD1 matches 10 bases. This TCR derives from an adult in good health. The CDR3 DNA reads as TGTGCCAGCAGCCGGGACAGGGGCTACGAGCAGTACTTC. This translates into CASSRDRGYEQYF.